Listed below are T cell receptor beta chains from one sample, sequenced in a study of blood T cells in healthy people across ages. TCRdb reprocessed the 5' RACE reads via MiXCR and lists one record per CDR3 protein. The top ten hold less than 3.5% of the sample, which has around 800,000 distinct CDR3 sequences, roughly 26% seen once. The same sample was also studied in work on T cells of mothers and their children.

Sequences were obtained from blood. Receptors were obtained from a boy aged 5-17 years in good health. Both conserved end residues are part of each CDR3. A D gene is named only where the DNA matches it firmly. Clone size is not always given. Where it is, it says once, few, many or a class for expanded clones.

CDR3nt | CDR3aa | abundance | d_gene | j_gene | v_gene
TGTGCCAGCAGCCGAGTAAGGGGGCATCCCCGCTTC | CASSRVRGHPRF | NA | TRBD1 | TRBJ2-5 | TRBV14
TGTGCCAGCAGTGCCCCGCTTACTCCCTACGAGCAGTACTTC | CASSAPLTPYEQYF | NA | NA | TRBJ2-7 | TRBV28
TGTGCCAGCGCCATGACTAGCGGGGGTTCCTACGAGCAGTACTTC | CASAMTSGGSYEQYF | NA | TRBD2 | TRBJ2-7 | TRBV28
TGTGCCAGCAGTTTATACCGCTCTGGAAACACCATATATTTT | CASSLYRSGNTIYF | NA | NA | TRBJ1-3 | TRBV28
TGTGCCAGCAGTGGAGGACAGGGCAATAATTCACCCCTCCACTTT | CASSGGQGNNSPLHF | NA | TRBD1 | TRBJ1-6 | TRBV2
TGCAGCGAGGAAGGGAACGCTGAAGCTTTCTTT | CSEEGNAEAFF | once | NA | TRBJ1-1 | TRBV20-1
TGTGCCAGCAGCTTAATTGGGACAGACTTCTATGGCTACACCTTC | CASSLIGTDFYGYTF | NA | TRBD1 | TRBJ1-2 | TRBV11-2
TGTGCCAGCAGTGAGCTAGCGGCGTACAATGAGCAGTTCTTC | CASSELAAYNEQFF | NA | TRBD2 | TRBJ2-1 | TRBV6-1
TGTGCCAGCACCCCCTTGCAGGGGGGCCCCGGATGGGAAAAACTGTTTTTT | CASTPLQGGPGWEKLFF | NA | TRBD1 | TRBJ1-4 | TRBV5-5
TGTGCCAGCAGTTACTCGTATGGAGGGACCAATGAGCAGTTCTTC | CASSYSYGGTNEQFF | NA | NA | TRBJ2-1 | TRBV6-5
TGTGCCAGCAGGGCCCGACAGGCTCCCTACGAGCAGTACTTC | CASRARQAPYEQYF | few | NA | TRBJ2-7 | TRBV27
TGTGCCAGCAGTGTCTTGGAGGGAACCGGGGAGCTGTTTTTT | CASSVLEGTGELFF | few | NA | TRBJ2-2 | TRBV2
TGCAGTGCTAGGGGGGCAACCGAGCAGTACTTC | CSARGATEQYF | NA | NA | TRBJ2-7 | TRBV20-1
TGCAGTGCTAGAGCCGGGAGGACAGACTGGAACACCGGGGAGCTGTTTTTT | CSARAGRTDWNTGELFF | NA | NA | TRBJ2-2 | TRBV20-1
TGTGCCAGCAGCCTGCTAGCGGCCTACAATGAGCAGTTCTTC | CASSLLAAYNEQFF | NA | TRBD2 | TRBJ2-1 | TRBV4-2
TGTGCCAGCAGTTTAAAACCGAACACTGAAGCTTTCTTT | CASSLKPNTEAFF | NA | NA | TRBJ1-1 | TRBV27